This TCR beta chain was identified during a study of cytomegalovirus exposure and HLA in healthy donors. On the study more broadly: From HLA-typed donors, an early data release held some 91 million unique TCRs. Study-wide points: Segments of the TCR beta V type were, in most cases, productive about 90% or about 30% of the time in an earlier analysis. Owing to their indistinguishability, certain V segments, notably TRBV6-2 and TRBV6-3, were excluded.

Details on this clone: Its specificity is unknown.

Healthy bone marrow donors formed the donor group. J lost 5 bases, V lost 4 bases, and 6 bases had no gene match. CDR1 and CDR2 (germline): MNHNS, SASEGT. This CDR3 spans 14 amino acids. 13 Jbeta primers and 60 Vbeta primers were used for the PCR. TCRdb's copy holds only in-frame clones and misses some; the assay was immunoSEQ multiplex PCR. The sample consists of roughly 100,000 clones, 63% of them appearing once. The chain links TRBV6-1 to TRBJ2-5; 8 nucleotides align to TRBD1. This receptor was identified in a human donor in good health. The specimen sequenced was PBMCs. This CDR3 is CASSADRERETQYF. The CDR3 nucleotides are TGTGCCAGCAGTGCGGACAGGGAACGGGAGACCCAGTACTTC.